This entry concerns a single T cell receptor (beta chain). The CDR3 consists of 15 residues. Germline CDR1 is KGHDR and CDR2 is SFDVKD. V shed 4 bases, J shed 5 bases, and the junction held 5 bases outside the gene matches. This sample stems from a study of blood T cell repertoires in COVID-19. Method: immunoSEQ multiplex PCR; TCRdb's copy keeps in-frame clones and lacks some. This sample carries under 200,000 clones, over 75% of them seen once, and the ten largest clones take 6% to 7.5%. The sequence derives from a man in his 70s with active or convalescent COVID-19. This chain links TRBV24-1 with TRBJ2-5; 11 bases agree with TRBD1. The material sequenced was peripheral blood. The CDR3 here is CATSDSGTGGETQYF. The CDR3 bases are TGTGCCACCAGTGACTCTGGGACAGGGGGGGAGACCCAGTACTTC.